This paragraph reports one TCR beta chain. The CDR3 extends over 12 amino acids. Germline V gives CDR1 SGHAT, CDR2 FQDESV (reference sequence). V lost 6 bases to trimming and J lost 1 base, with 6 bases between them. Sequenced by immunoSEQ multiplex PCR; TCRdb stores in-frame clones only, minus some. The data show around 270,000 clones, around 81% seen once. These data belong to a study of blood T cell repertoires in COVID-19. The sequence was collected from a person aged 65-85 years with COVID-19, enrolled during active disease. Sequencing was done on a sample of peripheral blood. The chain carries TRBV11-1 and TRBJ1-1; unclear D gene. The chain's CDR3 is CASSPQNTEAFF. The CDR3 DNA reads as TGTGCCAGCAGTCCACAGAACACTGAAGCTTTCTTT. The entire variable domain, with the rest obtained from reference TRBV11-1 and TRBJ1-1, is as follows: EAEVAQSPRYKITEKSQAVAFWCDPISGHATLYWYRQILGQGPELLVQFQDESVVDDSQLPKDRFSAERLKGVDSTLKIQPAELGDSAMYLCASSPQNTEAFFGQGTRLTVV.